The present TCR beta chain was sequenced within a study of cytomegalovirus exposure and HLA in healthy donors. This CDR3 contains 14 residues. CDR1 and CDR2 from the germline V gene are LNHDA and SQIVND (reference sequence). V was trimmed by 4 bases and J by 11 bases, leaving 17 bases between them. PCR employed 60 Vbeta and 13 Jbeta primers. Assay: immunoSEQ multiplex PCR; the TCRdb copy retains only in-frame clones and omits some. The sample yields some 190,000 clones, less than 80% seen once. This TCR was sampled from a man between 18 and 35 years old in good health and CMV-seronegative. The sequencing sample was made of PBMCs. The chain joins TRBV19 to TRBJ1-4; tentative D call: TRBD1 (6 bases). The CDR3 region is CASSTRQGPTKLFF. As DNA, the CDR3 is TGTGCCAGTAGTACACGTCAGGGGCCGACTAAACTGTTTTTT.